A single sample gave rise to the 18 T cell receptor beta chains below, sequenced in a study of CD8+ T cells in alopecia areata (dated by TCRdb to 2016 to 2018). Interpreted using the paper, the time point label stands for: 4 weeks on oral tofacitinib. The intended sense of this specimen's treatment or condition label: oral pan-JAK inhibitor, 5-10 mg twice daily. The method behind the library was the immunoSEQ multiplex PCR assay. For TCR sequencing, RNA was extracted from every sample and reverse transcribed into cDNA to serve as template. What TCRdb holds here is the immuneACCESS table cut down to in-frame rearrangements. Part of the clones is not present; checked against another copy, under half of the missing clones reflect an unresolved V gene, and the others are unexplained. In all, the sample holds 110,000 to 150,000 clones, and roughly 52% of those were seen once. 15% to 20% of the sample comes from the top ten.

The input for sequencing was CD8+ T cells sorted from blood, taken at week 4, from a patient treated with tofacitinib. The receptors originated from a human donor with alopecia areata.

This clone appeared a few times. The V gene is TRBV19, the J gene TRBJ1-1; D is unresolved. The V end lost 3 bases, the J end lost 5 bases, and 7 bases lay between the germline ends. The CDR3 has 12 residues. Looked up from germline, CDR1 is LNHDA and CDR2 is SQIVND (reference sequence). DNA for the CDR3: TGTGCCAGTAGTATGACCCCTACTGAAGCTTTCTTT. Its protein is CASSMTPTEAFF.

Turning to this clone: With a far larger clone one base away, a read error is the likely cause. V and J are TRBV27 and TRBJ2-1; 13 bases fit TRBD2. CDR1 and CDR2 (germline): MNHEY, SMNVEV (reference sequence). V trimming: 5 bases; J trimming: 6 bases; junction bases outside the gene matches: 4. This CDR3 comprises 15 residues. The CDR3 loop is CASSETSGGANEQFF. DNA of the CDR3: TGTGCCAGCAGTGAAACTAGCGGGGGGGCCAATGAGCAGTTCTTC.

The CDR3: CASSSIGQGSYEQYF. The CDR3 DNA sequence: TGTGCCAGCAGCTCGATTGGACAGGGAAGCTACGAGCAGTACTTC. The chain is built from TRBV13 and TRBJ2-7; 8 nucleotides match TRBD1. The CDR3 runs to 15 residues. The trim removed 4 bases at V and 3 bases at J, leaving 8 bases unmatched. Germline lookup yields CDR1 PRHDT and CDR2 FYEKMQ (reference sequence).

A remark on this clone: The same CDR3 is also encoded by other DNA sequences in this sample. The chain recombines TRBV2 with TRBJ1-1, with D unresolved. The germline V gene has CDR1 SNHLY and CDR2 FYNNEI. V was cut by 4 bases and J by 1 base, with 10 bases left in between. The CDR3 totals 14 residues. CDR3 sequence reads: CASSVGSWNTEAFF. In nucleotides, the CDR3 is TGTGCCAGCAGTGTAGGGTCCTGGAACACTGAAGCTTTCTTT.

In this sample, this clone turned up a few times. As DNA, the CDR3 is TGCGCCAGCAGCCAAGATGAAGAGGCAGTAATCTACGAGCAGTACTTC. This encodes CASSQDEEAVIYEQYF. The V call is TRBV4-1, the J call TRBJ2-7; D uncertain. V lost 0 bases, J lost 3 bases, and 15 bases lay in between. There are 16 residues in the CDR3. Germline CDR1 and CDR2: MGHRA and YSYEKL.

The chain employs TRBV18 and TRBJ2-7; 9 bases line up with TRBD2. With V trimmed by 0 bases and J by 4 bases, 4 bases remained unmatched. This CDR3 has 15 residues. The germline CDR1 and CDR2 sequences are KGHSH and LQKENI. The CDR3 nucleotides read TGTGCCAGCTCACCACCCAGCGGGGGGCTATACGAGCAGTACTTC. As protein: CASSPPSGGLYEQYF. Together with reference TRBV18 and TRBJ2-7, the CDR3 gives the full variable domain: NAGVMQNPRHLVRRRGQEARLRCSPMKGHSHVYWYRQLPEEGLKFMVYLQKENIIDESGMPKERFSAEFPKEGPSILRIQQVVRGDSAAYFCASSPPSGGLYEQYFGPGTRLTVT.

The chain combines TRBV29-1 with TRBJ2-3; 10 nucleotides line up with TRBD1. Germline CDR1 reads SQVTM; CDR2 reads ANQGSEA. The trim removed 6 bases at V and 6 bases at J, leaving 12 bases unmatched. This CDR3 spans 15 amino acids. CDR3 region: CSVVPPGQGLDTQYF. As DNA, the CDR3 is TGCAGCGTCGTCCCCCCGGGACAGGGGCTGGATACGCAGTATTTT.

This clone was detected a few times. The V and J genes are TRBV13 and TRBJ2-4, with TRBD1 identical over 7 bases. The J segment lost 7 bases and the V segment lost 5 bases, leaving 11 bases of the junction unmatched. From germline, CDR1 is PRHDT and CDR2 FYEKMQ (reference sequence). The CDR3 totals 15 residues. The CDR3 DNA reads TGTGCCAGCAGCGCGACAGGGTTGGAATTGAACATTCAGTACTTC. Translation gives CASSATGLELNIQYF.

This clone was seen only a few times. V is TRBV5-6 and J is TRBJ1-2; 7 bases are shared with TRBD1. Per germline, CDR1 SGHDT and CDR2 YYEEEE. This CDR3 is 15 amino acids long. The ends lost 0 bases at V and 8 bases at J; junction bases unmatched: 10. CDR3 residues: CASSLEQGTRRGYTF. In DNA form, the CDR3 reads TGTGCCAGCAGCTTGGAACAGGGGACTCGTCGGGGCTACACCTTC.

This clone was seen more than once but under ten times. The chain combines TRBV7-9 with TRBJ1-3; no clear D gene. Trimming stripped 2 bases from V and 0 bases from J, with 17 bases between. The germline V gene encodes CDR1 SEHNR and CDR2 FQNEAQ (reference sequence). This CDR3 spans 18 amino acids. Here the CDR3 reads CASSLFLFGRHSGNTIYF. The CDR3 bases are TGTGCCAGCAGCTTATTCTTGTTTGGGAGACACTCTGGAAACACCATATATTTT.

CDR3 nucleotide sequence: TGTGCCAGCAGCGTTTCTCTAGCGGGGGGAGGGCCAGATACGCAGTATTTT. Translation: CASSVSLAGGGPDTQYF. This rearrangement joins TRBV9 to TRBJ2-3; 11 bases fit TRBD2. With V trimmed by 2 bases and J by 4 bases, 9 bases remained unmatched. Per germline, CDR1 SGDLS and CDR2 YYNGEE. The CDR3 spans 17 residues.

Only a few counts were recorded for this clone. The rearrangement links TRBV7-9 to TRBJ2-1; maybe TRBD1 (5 bases). This CDR3 has 13 amino acids. V was clipped by 5 bases and J by 6 bases, with 11 bases between them. The germline CDR1 and CDR2 sequences are SEHNR and FQNEAQ (reference sequence). The CDR3 loop reads CASSPDIPNEQFF. The CDR3 DNA is TGTGCCAGCAGCCCGGACATACCCAATGAGCAGTTCTTC. The full variable domain, with the rest looked up from reference TRBV7-9 and TRBJ2-1, is DTGVSQNPRHKITKRGQNVTFRCDPISEHNRLYWYRQTLGQGPEFLTYFQNEAQLEKSRLLSDRFSAERPKGSFSTLEIQRTEQGDSAMYLCASSPDIPNEQFFGPGTRLTVL.

The V and J genes are TRBV7-9 and TRBJ2-2; no firm D call. The CDR3 sequence is 15 residues long. The ends were cut back, 1 base at V and 1 base at J, with 7 bases in the middle. Germline-derived CDR1 and CDR2 are SEHNR and FQNEAQ (reference sequence). This chain's CDR3 is CASSLGLLNTGELFF. CDR3 nucleotides: TGTGCCAGCAGCTTAGGTCTACTGAACACCGGGGAGCTGTTTTTT.

This clone was counted between two and nine times. V usage is TRBV12-5 and J usage is TRBJ1-1; the D is unclear. CDR1 LGHNT and CDR2 FRNRAP come from the germline V gene. This CDR3 contains 11 residues. With 8 bases removed from V and 4 bases from J, the gap between germline ends came to 8 bases. The CDR3 region has the DNA TGTGCTAGTTTGGCGAGCACTGAAGCTTTCTTT. It specifies CASLASTEAFF.

CDR3 in DNA: TGTGCCAGCAGCATCAGCGCGGGGAACACTGAAGCTTTCTTT. Translation gives CASSISAGNTEAFF. The V call is TRBV6-1, the J call TRBJ1-1; D call uncertain. The germline gives CDR1 MNHNS, CDR2 SASEGT. V shed 6 bases and J shed 1 base, with 12 bases lying between them. This CDR3 spans 14 amino acids.

In this sample, this clone turned up a few times. V gene TRBV6-5 combines with J gene TRBJ2-5, with 10 nucleotides matching TRBD2. The CDR3 consists of 16 residues. Germline-derived CDR1 and CDR2 are MNHEY and SVGAGI. V lost 2 bases to trimming and J lost 3 bases; unmatched junction nucleotides: 6. In DNA form, the CDR3 reads TGTGCCAGCAGTTACGAGCCTAGCGGGGGTGAAGAGACCCAGTACTTC. It yields the protein CASSYEPSGGEETQYF.

The chain links TRBV15 to TRBJ2-7; D is perhaps TRBD2 (6 bases). Trimming shortened V by 1 base and J by 2 bases, and 9 bases separated the two germline ends. There are 14 residues in the CDR3. Germline assignment: CDR1 LNHNV and CDR2 YYDKDF (reference sequence). DNA for the CDR3: TGTGCCACCAGCAGAGGGGGGGTAGCCTACGAGCAGTACTTC. It codes for CATSRGGVAYEQYF.

The chain carries TRBV5-1 and TRBJ2-1; 7 bases fit TRBD1. Germline-derived CDR1 and CDR2 are SGHRS and YFSETQ. CDR3 length: 15 amino acids. V dropped 7 bases and J dropped 3; count of bases not matched to a gene: 10. The CDR3 reads CASRYRTGVYNEQFF. DNA of the CDR3: TGCGCCAGCCGGTACCGCACAGGGGTCTACAATGAGCAGTTCTTC.